The table lists the clone carrying this T cell receptor beta chain with a few counts. Its antigen is unidentified. The PCR ran on 60 Vbeta and 13 Jbeta primers. Profiled with immunoSEQ multiplex PCR; TCRdb holds only in-frame clones, not every one. This table holds about 160,000 clones, 65% to 85% found once. This entry comes from a study of cytomegalovirus exposure and HLA in healthy donors. Study at large: There were roughly 80 million unique TCRs (from HLA-typed donors) in an early data release. Findings and caveats of the study: Later analysis showed most CMV-associated TCR beta chains appearing HLA-restricted. Being productive about 90% or about 30% of the time was typical of most TCR beta V segments in an earlier analysis. A later analysis showed TCR association rates differing by HLA locus, peaking at DRB1 and lowest at HLA-C.

Germline assignment: CDR1 SGDLS and CDR2 YYNGEE. This CDR3 region has 15 residues. The V gene end was trimmed by 0 bases and the J gene end by 4 bases; junction bases not matched to a gene: 7. This clonotype was obtained from a woman aged 50 to 60 in good health and CMV-seropositive. The sample taken for sequencing was PBMCs. This chain connects TRBV9 to TRBJ2-7; 7 bases are shared with TRBD2. Here the CDR3 DNA reads TGTGCCAGCAGCGTAGGGGCGGGAGCTGGGTACGAGCAGTACTTC. The encoded protein is CASSVGAGAGYEQYF.